These 4 T cell receptor beta chains share one sample of origin, sequenced in a study of cytomegalovirus exposure and HLA in healthy donors. The PCR contained 60 Vbeta and 13 Jbeta primers. TCRdb's table, derived via immunoSEQ multiplex PCR, lists solely in-frame clones and lacks some. The sample has about 50,000 clones, and its top ten clones hold roughly 12%. The sequencing sample was made of PBMCs. Every receptor here comes from a man younger than 35 in good health and CMV-seropositive.

CDR3 sequence (DNA): TGTGCCAGCAGCCCCGCCCTGATATTCTCCGGTGAGCAGTTCTTC. Amino acid sequence: CASSPALIFSGEQFF. The chain recombines TRBV11-1 with TRBJ2-1; D ambiguous. Trimming cost V 5 bases and J 9 bases, with 20 bases left between them. Germline lookup yields CDR1 SGHAT and CDR2 FQDESV (reference sequence). The CDR3 spans 15 residues.

The J gene is TRBJ2-7, the V gene TRBV29-1, with unresolved D. CDR3 size: 14 residues. Germline V gives CDR1 SQVTM, CDR2 ANQGSEA. V lost 5 bases and J 2 bases, leaving 16 bases between the germline ends. CDR3 bases: TGCAGCGTTTCTATCGCCTTATCGACCTACGAGCAGTACTTC. Protein: CSVSIALSTYEQYF.

The J gene is TRBJ2-7, the V gene TRBV7-9; TRBD1 matches 12 bases. V dropped 6 bases and J dropped 5; count of bases not matched to a gene: 8. The CDR3 consists of 15 residues. Germline loops: CDR1 SEHNR, CDR2 FQNEAQ (reference sequence). CDR3 in DNA: TGTGCCAGCAGGACAACCGGGACAGGGGGCAACGAGCAGTACTTC. This gives the protein CASRTTGTGGNEQYF.

The chain recombines TRBV2 with TRBJ2-5, with D perhaps TRBD2 (6 bases). The DNA matches TRBJ2-7 better at its end, which makes the J call doubtful. The CDR3 totals 15 residues. The germline V gene has CDR1 SNHLY and CDR2 FYNNEI. The CDR3 DNA reads TGTGCCAGCAGCCTAGGAGGGGAGCGGCGGTACGAGCAGTACTTC. Its translation is CASSLGGERRYEQYF.